The 30 T cell receptor beta chains below were found in one sample sequenced in a study of cytomegalovirus exposure and HLA in healthy donors. The PCR used 60 Vbeta and 13 Jbeta primers. Profiling relied on immunoSEQ multiplex PCR, and the TCRdb table lists in-frame clones only, not all of them. In the table there are over 140,000 clones, 80% of which are singletons. The sequencing sample was made of PBMCs. The source of these receptors is a man aged 45-60 years in good health and CMV-seronegative.

This clone is a singleton in its sample. The genes are TRBV13 and TRBJ1-4, with D unresolved. The CDR3 sequence is 14 residues long. Germline values: CDR1 PRHDT, CDR2 FYEKMQ (reference sequence). V shed 5 bases and J shed 8 bases, with 15 bases lying between them. Here the CDR3 reads CASSVSGNGEKLFF. CDR3 coding DNA: TGTGCCAGCAGCGTCTCCGGGAACGGCGAAAAACTGTTTTTT.

This chain uses TRBV10-1 with TRBJ2-5, with 12 nucleotides matching TRBD2. J lost 2 bases, V lost 0 bases, and 1 base had no gene match. Germline V lookup: CDR1 WNHNN, CDR2 SYGVQD (reference sequence). This CDR3 comprises 16 residues. The CDR3 DNA follows: TGCGCCAGCAGTGAGTCAACTAGCGGGGGGCAAGAGACCCAGTACTTC. Translation: CASSESTSGGQETQYF.

The genes are TRBV2 and TRBJ2-5; TRBD2 aligns across 13 bases. The CDR3 spans 16 residues. Germline assignment: CDR1 SNHLY and CDR2 FYNNEI. J gave up 4 bases and V 3 bases, and 5 bases lay outside the gene matches. The CDR3 region is CASSETGLAGVETQYF. In DNA, the CDR3 is TGTGCCAGCAGTGAGACCGGACTAGCGGGAGTAGAGACCCAGTACTTC.

The J gene is TRBJ1-5, the V gene TRBV6-1; 7 bases line up with TRBD1. Germline values: CDR1 MNHNS, CDR2 SASEGT. V trimming: 6 bases; J trimming: 3 bases; junction bases outside the gene matches: 8. There are 15 residues in the CDR3. DNA for the CDR3: TGTGCCAGCAGCGATACAGGGGACGTCAATCAGCCCCAGCATTTT. This encodes CASSDTGDVNQPQHF.

The chain joins TRBV27 to TRBJ1-2; D is perhaps TRBD1 (5 bases). The germline gives CDR1 MNHEY, CDR2 SMNVEV (reference sequence). V dropped 2 bases and J dropped 4 bases, with 17 bases sitting between them. This CDR3 region has 16 residues. CDR3 sequence: CASSLRARASGYGYTF. The CDR3 bases are TGTGCCAGCAGTTTACGGGCCAGGGCGAGTGGCTATGGCTACACCTTC.

In its sample, this clone was seen a few times. The chain recombines TRBV7-3 with TRBJ2-5; no firm D call. Germline lookup yields CDR1 SGHTA and CDR2 FQGTGA. Trimming pared 0 bases from V and 4 bases from J, leaving 6 bases between. CDR3 length equals 13 residues. CDR3 amino acids: CASSLTPGETQYF. The CDR3 DNA sequence: TGTGCCAGCAGCTTAACGCCGGGAGAGACCCAGTACTTC.

This clone was seen a single time. This chain joins TRBV7-9 and TRBJ2-2; no clear D gene. Trimming cost V 8 bases and J 2 bases, with 18 bases left between them. Germline CDR1 SEHNR, CDR2 FQNEAQ (reference sequence). This CDR3 region has 16 residues. In nucleotides, the CDR3 is TGTGCCAGCGGCGAGGTAGCTTCTATCAACACCGGGGAGCTGTTTTTT. This translates into CASGEVASINTGELFF.

The chain is built from TRBV5-4 and TRBJ1-2; D is perhaps TRBD1 (5 bases). This CDR3 spans 15 amino acids. Germline loops: CDR1 SGHNT, CDR2 YYREEE (reference sequence). The V and J ends lost 0 bases and 8 bases respectively, with 17 bases between them. CDR3 nucleotide sequence: TGTGCCAGCAGCTTGGAGGCAGGGAGGTCGCGAGGCTACACCTTC. Protein product: CASSLEAGRSRGYTF. The full variable domain, completed using reference TRBV5-4 and TRBJ1-2, is ETGVTQSPTHLIKTRGQQVTLRCSSQSGHNTVSWYQQALGQGPQFIFQYYREEENGRGNFPPRFSGLQFPNYSSELNVNALELDDSALYLCASSLEAGRSRGYTFGSGTRLTVV.

The gene calls are TRBV7-6 and TRBJ2-3; 9 nucleotides match TRBD2. The CDR3 length is 16 residues. Germline V gene lookup returns CDR1 SGHVS and CDR2 FNYEAQ. The ends lost 1 base at V and 4 bases at J; junction bases unmatched: 6. The CDR3 is CASSLGPSGKADTQYF. In DNA, the CDR3 is TGTGCCAGCAGCTTAGGGCCTAGCGGGAAGGCAGATACGCAGTATTTT.

This clone has a single count. The V and J genes are TRBV2 and TRBJ2-5, with TRBD2 matching 11 bases. The DNA matches TRBJ2-7 better at its end, which makes the J call doubtful. In germline, CDR1 is SNHLY, CDR2 FYNNEI. This CDR3 region has 15 residues. CDR3 protein: CASRKTSGTLYEQYF. As DNA, the CDR3 is TGTGCCAGCAGGAAGACTAGCGGGACACTCTACGAGCAGTACTTC.

The sample holds one count of this clone. The genes are TRBV6-5 and TRBJ2-1; 8 bases line up with TRBD2. There are 16 residues in the CDR3. Germline V CDR1 and CDR2: MNHEY, SVGAGI. The trim removed 4 bases at V and 4 bases at J, leaving 9 bases unmatched. The CDR3 region has the DNA TGTGCCAGCAGTTTTCCGAGCGGGGGCCCTTACAATGAGCAGTTCTTC. It specifies CASSFPSGGPYNEQFF.

This chain joins TRBV19 and TRBJ2-1; 10 nucleotides line up with TRBD2. CDR1 and CDR2 (germline): LNHDA, SQIVND (reference sequence). This CDR3 has 14 residues. Trimming at V came to 5 bases and at J to 2 bases, leaving 0 bases not matched to a gene. The CDR3 region has the DNA TGTGCCAGTAGTCTAGCGGGAGCCTACAATGAGCAGTTCTTC. It codes for CASSLAGAYNEQFF.

A note on this clone: Different DNA sequences within this sample yield the same CDR3. This sequence joins TRBV5-1 and TRBJ2-3; 8 bases are a match to TRBD2. CDR1 and CDR2 from the germline V gene are SGHRS and YFSETQ. The CDR3 is 16 residues long. Losses at the gene ends were 0 bases for V and 0 bases for J; bases not matched to a gene: 3. The DNA for the CDR3 is TGCGCCAGCAGCTTGGCCTTAGCGGGGAGCACAGATACGCAGTATTTT. It codes for CASSLALAGSTDTQYF.

The chain joins TRBV5-5 to TRBJ1-1; D gene ambiguous. V gave up 0 bases and J gave up 0 bases, with 9 bases separating them. Germline V gene lookup returns CDR1 SGHKS and CDR2 YYEKEE (reference sequence). This CDR3 is built from 15 residues. The CDR3 spells CASSLVGGMNTEAFF. The CDR3 DNA follows: TGTGCCAGCAGCTTGGTCGGCGGGATGAACACTGAAGCTTTCTTT. Full variable domain (remainder filled in from reference TRBV5-5 and TRBJ1-1): DAGVTQSPTHLIKTRGQQVTLRCSPISGHKSVSWYQQVLGQGPQFIFQYYEKEERGRGNFPDRFSARQFPNYSSELNVNALLLGDSALYLCASSLVGGMNTEAFFGQGTRLTVV.

The chain combines TRBV18 with TRBJ2-3; D is ambiguous. Per germline, CDR1 KGHSH and CDR2 LQKENI. The CDR3 covers 17 residues. Trimming stripped 3 bases from V and 0 bases from J, with 16 bases between. The CDR3 spells CASSPRPSASSTDTQYF. In DNA form, the CDR3 reads TGTGCCAGCTCACCTCGGCCCAGCGCCTCTAGCACAGATACGCAGTATTTT.

The chain links TRBV30 to TRBJ2-2; D perhaps matches TRBD1 (7 bases). Germline V gene sequence: CDR1 GTSNPN, CDR2 SVGIG (reference sequence). V lost 3 bases and J 7 bases, leaving 18 bases between the germline ends. The CDR3 spans 15 residues. The CDR3 bases are TGTGCCTGGAGCTTTCTAGCGTCAGGGGGCGGGGAGCTGTTTTTT. Amino acid sequence: CAWSFLASGGGELFF.

The chain uses TRBV5-1 and TRBJ2-1, with D unclear. Trimming removed 1 base from V and 0 bases from J, with 8 bases in between. This CDR3 spans 15 amino acids. Germline V CDR1 and CDR2: SGHRS, YFSETQ. The CDR3 nucleotides are TGCGCCAGCAGCTTGTCGTCCTCCTCCTACAATGAGCAGTTCTTC. Translation: CASSLSSSSYNEQFF.

J is TRBJ1-5 and V is TRBV4-1; no clear D. Per germline, CDR1 MGHRA and CDR2 YSYEKL. This CDR3 has 18 amino acids. The ends were cut back, 4 bases at V and 0 bases at J, with 19 bases in the middle. The CDR3 protein is CASSLIQGGSYSNQPQHF. The CDR3 DNA reads TGCGCCAGCAGCCTTATCCAAGGAGGGAGCTATAGCAATCAGCCCCAGCATTTT.

This chain connects TRBV7-2 to TRBJ2-3, with a tentative D call TRBD2 (5 bases). Germline lookup yields CDR1 SGHTA and CDR2 FQGNSA. Trimming removed 4 bases at V and 1 base at J, with 18 bases between. CDR3 length: 17 amino acids. CDR3 DNA: TGTGCCAGCAGCTCCCAACAACTACTAGGAGGCACAGATACGCAGTATTTT. Translating it yields CASSSQQLLGGTDTQYF. The full variable domain, with the rest looked up from reference TRBV7-2 and TRBJ2-3, is GAGVSQSPSNKVTEKGKDVELRCDPISGHTALYWYRQSLGQGLEFLIYFQGNSAPDKSGLPSDRFSAERTGGSVSTLTIQRTQQEDSAVYLCASSSQQLLGGTDTQYFGPGTRLTVL.

Here the CDR3 DNA reads TGTGCTAGTGGTTTTGTTGAGGGGGCGTCCTACGAGCAGTACTTC. It encodes CASGFVEGASYEQYF. The chain carries TRBV12-5 and TRBJ2-7; 7 bases map to TRBD1. V shed 3 bases, J shed 1 base, and the junction held 6 bases outside the gene matches. Germline V gives CDR1 LGHNT, CDR2 FRNRAP. This CDR3 region has 15 residues.

V is TRBV5-6 and J is TRBJ1-2; 7 bases agree with TRBD1. This CDR3 spans 14 amino acids. The germline V gene encodes CDR1 SGHDT and CDR2 YYEEEE. Trimming at V came to 4 bases and at J to 4 bases, leaving 7 bases not matched to a gene. DNA for the CDR3: TGTGCCAGCAGCACGGGGACAGAGGTCTATGGCTACACCTTC. It is translated as CASSTGTEVYGYTF.

This clone was observed a handful of times. V and J are TRBV30 and TRBJ1-1; D gene uncertain. The V gene's germline CDR1 is GTSNPN and CDR2 SVGIG (reference sequence). V was pared by 3 bases and J by 4 bases, with 9 bases between. This CDR3 comprises 12 residues. CDR3 loop: CAWRRSATEAFF. CDR3 sequence (DNA): TGTGCCTGGAGGCGGTCTGCCACTGAAGCTTTCTTT.

V is TRBV4-1 and J is TRBJ1-5, with D perhaps matching TRBD1 (5 bases). The CDR3 consists of 15 residues. V was clipped by 0 bases and J by 9 bases, with 15 bases between them. Germline values: CDR1 MGHRA, CDR2 YSYEKL. CDR3 loop: CASSQELGERVPQHF. CDR3 coding DNA: TGCGCCAGCAGCCAAGAATTAGGGGAAAGGGTGCCCCAGCATTTT.

The chain combines TRBV12-2 with TRBJ2-7; the D call TRBD2 from the table was never checked on the DNA. TRBV12-2 is annotated as a pseudogene. The CDR3 totals 11 residues. CDR3 DNA: TGTGCAAGTCGCTATAACTACGAGCAGTACTTC. Its translation is CASRYNYEQYF.

A word on this clone: Other DNA sequences in the same sample also yield this CDR3. DNA for the CDR3: TGTGCCAGCAGCCGGACAGGGGGCTCCTACGAGCAGTACTTC. As protein: CASSRTGGSYEQYF. V usage is TRBV27 and J usage is TRBJ2-7; TRBD1 matches at 10 bases. The CDR3 consists of 14 residues. CDR1 MNHEY and CDR2 SMNVEV come from the germline V gene (reference sequence). V gave up 6 bases and J gave up 0 bases; unmatched junction bases: 2.

The J gene is TRBJ2-1, the V gene TRBV19; tentative D call: TRBD1 (6 bases). Trimming pared 4 bases from V and 6 bases from J, leaving 19 bases between. Germline values: CDR1 LNHDA, CDR2 SQIVND (reference sequence). This CDR3 is built from 16 residues. The CDR3 sequence: CASSNLLDSVLNEQFF. The CDR3 DNA sequence: TGTGCCAGTAGTAATTTGTTGGACAGTGTTCTCAATGAGCAGTTCTTC.

This chain connects TRBV5-8 to TRBJ1-2; the D gene is possibly TRBD1 (5 bases). In germline, CDR1 is SGHTS, CDR2 YDEGEE. There are 14 residues in the CDR3. With 0 bases removed from V and 7 bases from J, the gap between germline ends came to 13 bases. The CDR3 is CASSLEGRLGGYTF. As DNA, the CDR3 is TGTGCCAGCAGCTTGGAGGGGCGTCTGGGTGGCTACACCTTC. Using reference TRBV5-8 and TRBJ1-2 for the parts outside the CDR3, the full variable domain is EAGVTQSPTHLIKTRGQQATLRCSPISGHTSVYWYQQALGLGLQFLLWYDEGEERNRGNFPPRFSGRQFPNYSSELNVNALELEDSALYLCASSLEGRLGGYTFGSGTRLTVV.

The V gene is TRBV5-1, the J gene TRBJ1-1; no firm D call. This CDR3 has 14 residues. Germline values: CDR1 SGHRS, CDR2 YFSETQ. Trimming cost V 1 base and J 3 bases, with 10 bases left between them. The CDR3 DNA reads TGCGCCAGCAGCTTGTCCTACTCGGACACTGAAGCTTTCTTT. It encodes CASSLSYSDTEAFF.

This chain connects TRBV2 to TRBJ2-1; 11 nucleotides match TRBD2. Germline lookup yields CDR1 SNHLY and CDR2 FYNNEI. This CDR3 comprises 14 residues. With V trimmed by 9 bases and J by 9 bases, 10 bases remained unmatched. DNA for the CDR3: TGTGCCAGTACTTCTCTAGCGGGGGGAAGTGAGCAGTTCTTC. Its protein product is CASTSLAGGSEQFF.

The chain combines TRBV10-3 with TRBJ1-2; 10 bases align to TRBD1. Germline-derived CDR1 and CDR2 are ENHRY and SYGVKD. The ends lost 11 bases at V and 4 bases at J; junction bases unmatched: 7. This CDR3 comprises 13 residues. In DNA form, the CDR3 reads TGTGCCCCATACCGGGACAGGGGCTATGGCTACACCTTC. It yields the protein CAPYRDRGYGYTF.